The source of this TCR beta chain is a study of T cell repertoires in cytomegalovirus infection. Study overall: Used in the study were CMV epitopes, some recently identified and HLA-C-restricted, others well-studied and HLA-B-restricted.

This clonotype was seen more than once but under ten times. The target antigen is unknown. TCRdb re-called the reads through MiXCR, storing one row per CDR3 protein. This sample yields 900,000 to 950,000 distinct CDR3 sequences, of which roughly a third are seen a single time; 13% belongs to the top ten. The length of the CDR3 is 12 residues. CDR1 and CDR2 from the germline V gene are MNHNY and SVGAGI (reference sequence). The trim removed 5 bases at V and 9 bases at J, leaving 3 bases unmatched. The receptor was derived from a human donor in good health (CMV status not recorded). Some clones in this sample may be carry-over from other donors' samples. Material: cultured CD8+ T cells from PBMCs, obtained from culture after CMV antigen stimulation. This chain uses TRBV6-6 with TRBJ2-1; 8 bases are a match to TRBD2. CDR3 bases: TGTGCCAGCAGTCCTCTAGCGGGTGAGCAGTTCTTC. It encodes CASSPLAGEQFF.